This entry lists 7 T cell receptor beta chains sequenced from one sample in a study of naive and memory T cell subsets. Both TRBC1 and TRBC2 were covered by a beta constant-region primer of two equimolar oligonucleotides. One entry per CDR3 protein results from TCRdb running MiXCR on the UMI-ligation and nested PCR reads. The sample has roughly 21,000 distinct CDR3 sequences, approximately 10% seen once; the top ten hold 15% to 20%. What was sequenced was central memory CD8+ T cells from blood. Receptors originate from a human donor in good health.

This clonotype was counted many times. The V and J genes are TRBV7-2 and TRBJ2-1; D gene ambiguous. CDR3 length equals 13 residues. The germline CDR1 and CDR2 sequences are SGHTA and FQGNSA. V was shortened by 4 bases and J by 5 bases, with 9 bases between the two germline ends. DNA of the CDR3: TGTGCCAGCAGCTCGGATCTAGACAATGAGCAGTTCTTC. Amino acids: CASSSDLDNEQFF.

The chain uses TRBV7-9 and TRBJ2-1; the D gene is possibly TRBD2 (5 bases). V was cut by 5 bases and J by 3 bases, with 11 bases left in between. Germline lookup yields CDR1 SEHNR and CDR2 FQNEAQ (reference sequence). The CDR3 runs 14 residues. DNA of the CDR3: TGTGCCAGCAGCACCGGGGAGTACTACAATGAGCAGTTCTTC. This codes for CASSTGEYYNEQFF. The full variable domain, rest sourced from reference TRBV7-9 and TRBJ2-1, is DTGVSQNPRHKITKRGQNVTFRCDPISEHNRLYWYRQTLGQGPEFLTYFQNEAQLEKSRLLSDRFSAERPKGSFSTLEIQRTEQGDSAMYLCASSTGEYYNEQFFGPGTRLTVL.

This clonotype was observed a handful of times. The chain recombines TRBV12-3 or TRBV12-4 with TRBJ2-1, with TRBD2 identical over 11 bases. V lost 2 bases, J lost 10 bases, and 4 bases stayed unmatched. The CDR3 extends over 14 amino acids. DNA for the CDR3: TGTGCCAGCAGTTTATTTGGGACTAGCGGCGAGCAGTTCTTC. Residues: CASSLFGTSGEQFF.

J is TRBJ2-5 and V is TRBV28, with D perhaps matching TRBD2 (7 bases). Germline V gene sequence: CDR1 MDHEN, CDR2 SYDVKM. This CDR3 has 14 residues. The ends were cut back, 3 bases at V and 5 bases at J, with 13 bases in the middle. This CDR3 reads CASSLAGARETQYF. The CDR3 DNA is TGTGCCAGCAGTTTGGCGGGGGCCCGGGAGACCCAGTACTTC.

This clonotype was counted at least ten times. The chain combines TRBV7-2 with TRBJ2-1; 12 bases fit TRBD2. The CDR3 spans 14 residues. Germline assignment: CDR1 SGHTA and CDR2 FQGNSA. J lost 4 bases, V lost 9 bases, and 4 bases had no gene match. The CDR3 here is CASIGLAGYNEQFF. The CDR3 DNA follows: TGTGCCAGTATCGGACTAGCGGGATACAATGAGCAGTTCTTC. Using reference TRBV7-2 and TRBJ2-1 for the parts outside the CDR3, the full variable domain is GAGVSQSPSNKVTEKGKDVELRCDPISGHTALYWYRQSLGQGLEFLIYFQGNSAPDKSGLPSDRFSAERTGGSVSTLTIQRTQQEDSAVYLCASIGLAGYNEQFFGPGTRLTVL.

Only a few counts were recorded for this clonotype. This CDR3 reads CASRRHSGRPYNEQFF. The CDR3, as DNA: TGTGCCAGCCGACGGCATAGCGGGAGGCCCTACAATGAGCAGTTCTTC. V gene TRBV6-1 combines with J gene TRBJ2-1; the match to TRBD2 covers 10 bases. Looked up from germline, CDR1 is MNHNS and CDR2 is SASEGT. V lost 8 bases and J lost 2; bases outside the gene matches: 9. CDR3 length: 16 residues.

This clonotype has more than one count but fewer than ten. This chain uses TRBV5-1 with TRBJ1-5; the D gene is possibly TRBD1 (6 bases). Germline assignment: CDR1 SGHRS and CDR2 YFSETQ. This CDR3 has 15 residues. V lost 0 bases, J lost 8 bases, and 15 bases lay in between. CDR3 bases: TGCGCCAGCAGCTTGGCCTACGGGGGCACGGAGCCCCAGCATTTT. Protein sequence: CASSLAYGGTEPQHF.